This TCR beta chain was obtained from a study of blood T cell repertoires in COVID-19. Study in general: There were acute and convalescent COVID-19 samples, and they came from the United States, Italy and Spain. Sources were T cells, B-cell-depleted T cells, or PBMCs; the material itself was cDNA or gDNA.

Data came from immunoSEQ multiplex PCR; TCRdb stores just in-frame clones and leaves some out. The top ten hold around 0.58% of the sample, which has around 80,000 clones, roughly 91% seen once. Germline assignment: CDR1 SGHAT and CDR2 FQNNGV. J lost 5 bases, V lost 8 bases, and 11 bases had no gene match. There are 15 residues in the CDR3. The TCR was taken from a man aged 60-69 years with acute or convalescent COVID-19. Sample: peripheral blood. The chain recombines TRBV11-2 with TRBJ2-3, with TRBD2 matching 9 bases. CDR3 sequence (DNA): TGTGCCAGCTCTCAAGGTAGCGGGGGCGTAGATACGCAGTATTTT. Its protein is CASSQGSGGVDTQYF. Based on the CDR3 plus reference TRBV11-2 and TRBJ2-3, the full variable domain is EAGVAQSPRYKIIEKRQSVAFWCNPISGHATLYWYQQILGQGPKLLIQFQNNGVVDDSQLPKDRFSAERLKGVDSTLKIQPAKLEDSAVYLCASSQGSGGVDTQYFGPGTRLTVL.